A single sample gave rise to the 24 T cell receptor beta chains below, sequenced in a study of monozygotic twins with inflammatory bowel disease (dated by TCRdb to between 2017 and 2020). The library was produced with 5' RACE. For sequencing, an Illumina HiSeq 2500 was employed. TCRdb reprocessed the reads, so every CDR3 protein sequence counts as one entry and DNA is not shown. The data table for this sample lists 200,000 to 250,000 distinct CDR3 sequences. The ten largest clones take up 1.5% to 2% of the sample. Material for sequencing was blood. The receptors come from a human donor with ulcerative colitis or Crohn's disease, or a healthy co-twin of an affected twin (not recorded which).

The CDR3 protein is CSAPPRGRADTQYF. V gene TRBV20-1 combines with J gene TRBJ2-3; there is no DNA to check the TCRdb D call of TRBD1. The germline CDR1 and CDR2 sequences are DFQATT and SNEGSKA (reference sequence). CDR3 size: 14 residues.

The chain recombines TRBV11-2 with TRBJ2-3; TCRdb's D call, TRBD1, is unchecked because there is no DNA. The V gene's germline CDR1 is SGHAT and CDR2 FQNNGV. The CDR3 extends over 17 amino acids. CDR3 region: CASSLDERGAGTDTQYF.

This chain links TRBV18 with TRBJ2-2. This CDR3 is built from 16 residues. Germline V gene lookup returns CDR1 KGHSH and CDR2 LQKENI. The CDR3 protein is CASSPSQLTNTGELFF.

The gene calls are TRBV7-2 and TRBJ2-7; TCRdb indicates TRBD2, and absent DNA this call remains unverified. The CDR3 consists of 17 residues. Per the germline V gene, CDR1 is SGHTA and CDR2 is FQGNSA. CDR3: CASSLGSSRLAGREQYF.

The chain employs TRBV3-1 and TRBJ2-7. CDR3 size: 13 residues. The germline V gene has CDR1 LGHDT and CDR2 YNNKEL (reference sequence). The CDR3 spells CASSQDRVGEQYF.

The chain's CDR3 is CASSPGGGSTTEAFF. V and J are TRBV18 and TRBJ1-1. The germline V gene encodes CDR1 KGHSH and CDR2 LQKENI. The CDR3 length is 15 residues.

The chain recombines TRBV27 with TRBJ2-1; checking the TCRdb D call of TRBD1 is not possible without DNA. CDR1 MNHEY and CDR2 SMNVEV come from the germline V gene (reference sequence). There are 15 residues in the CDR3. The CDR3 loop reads CASSFEQGARDEQFF.

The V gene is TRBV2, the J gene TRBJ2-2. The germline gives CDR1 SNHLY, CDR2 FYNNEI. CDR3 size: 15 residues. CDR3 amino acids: CASSVYSGNTGELFF.

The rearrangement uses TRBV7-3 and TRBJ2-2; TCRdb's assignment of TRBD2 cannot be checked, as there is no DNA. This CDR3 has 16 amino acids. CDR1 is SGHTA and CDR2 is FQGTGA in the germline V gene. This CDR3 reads CASSLEGIANTGELFF.

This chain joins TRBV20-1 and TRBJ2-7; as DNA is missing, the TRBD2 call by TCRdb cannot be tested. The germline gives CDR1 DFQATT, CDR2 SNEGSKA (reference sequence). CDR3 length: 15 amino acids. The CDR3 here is CSARPLAGGPYEQYF.

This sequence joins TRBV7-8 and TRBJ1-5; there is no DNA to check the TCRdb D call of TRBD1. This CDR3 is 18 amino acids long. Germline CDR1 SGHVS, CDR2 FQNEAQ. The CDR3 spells CASSLLGQGYAGNQPQHF.

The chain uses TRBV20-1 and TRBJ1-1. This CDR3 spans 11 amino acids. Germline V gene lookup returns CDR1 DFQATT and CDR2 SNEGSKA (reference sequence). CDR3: CSAGGNTEAFF.

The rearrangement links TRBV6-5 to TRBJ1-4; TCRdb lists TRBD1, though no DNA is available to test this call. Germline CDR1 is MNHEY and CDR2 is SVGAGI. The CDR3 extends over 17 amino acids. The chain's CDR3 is CASSSPGQGAANEKLFF.

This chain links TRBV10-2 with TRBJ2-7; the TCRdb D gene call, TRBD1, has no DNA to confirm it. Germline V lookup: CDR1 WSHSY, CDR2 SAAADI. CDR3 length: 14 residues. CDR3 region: CASRGSARGDEQYF.

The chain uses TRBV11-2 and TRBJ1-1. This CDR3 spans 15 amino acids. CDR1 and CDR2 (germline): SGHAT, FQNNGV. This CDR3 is CASSLGLAMYTEAFF. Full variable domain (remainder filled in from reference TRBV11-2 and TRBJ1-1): EAGVAQSPRYKIIEKRQSVAFWCNPISGHATLYWYQQILGQGPKLLIQFQNNGVVDDSQLPKDRFSAERLKGVDSTLKIQPAKLEDSAVYLCASSLGLAMYTEAFFGQGTRLTVV.

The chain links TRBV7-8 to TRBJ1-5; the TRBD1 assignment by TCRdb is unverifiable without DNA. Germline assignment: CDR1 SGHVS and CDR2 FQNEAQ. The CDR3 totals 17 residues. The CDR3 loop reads CASSLRGDRGYNQPQHF.

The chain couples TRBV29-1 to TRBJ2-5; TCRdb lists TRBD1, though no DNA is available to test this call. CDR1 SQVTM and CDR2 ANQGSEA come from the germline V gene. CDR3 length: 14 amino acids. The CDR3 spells CSASRGQAMVTQYF.

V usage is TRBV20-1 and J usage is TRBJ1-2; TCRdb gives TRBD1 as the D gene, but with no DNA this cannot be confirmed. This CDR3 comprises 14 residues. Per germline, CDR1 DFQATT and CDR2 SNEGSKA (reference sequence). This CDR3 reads CSARVAETGVGYTF.

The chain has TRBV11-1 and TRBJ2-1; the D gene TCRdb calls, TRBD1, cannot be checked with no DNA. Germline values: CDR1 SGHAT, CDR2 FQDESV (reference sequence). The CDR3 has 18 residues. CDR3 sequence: CASSPSSWGVSSYNEQFF.

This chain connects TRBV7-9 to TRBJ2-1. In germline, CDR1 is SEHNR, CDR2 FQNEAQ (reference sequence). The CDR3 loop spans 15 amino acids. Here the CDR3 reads CASSSTRISYNEQFF.

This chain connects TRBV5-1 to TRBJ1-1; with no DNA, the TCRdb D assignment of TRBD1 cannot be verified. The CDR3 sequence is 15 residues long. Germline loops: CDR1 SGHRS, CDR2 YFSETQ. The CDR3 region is CASSLGQGLVAEAFF.

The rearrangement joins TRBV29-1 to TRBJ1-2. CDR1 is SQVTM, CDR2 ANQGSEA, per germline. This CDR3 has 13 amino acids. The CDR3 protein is CSVESTLDYGYTF.

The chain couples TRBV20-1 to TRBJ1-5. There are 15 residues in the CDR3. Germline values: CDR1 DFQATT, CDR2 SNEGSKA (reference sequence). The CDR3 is CSAREKGVSLWPQHF.

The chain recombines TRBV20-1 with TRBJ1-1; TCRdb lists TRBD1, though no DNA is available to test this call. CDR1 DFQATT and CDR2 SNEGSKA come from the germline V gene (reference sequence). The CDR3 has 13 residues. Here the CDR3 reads CSALQVVNTEAFF.